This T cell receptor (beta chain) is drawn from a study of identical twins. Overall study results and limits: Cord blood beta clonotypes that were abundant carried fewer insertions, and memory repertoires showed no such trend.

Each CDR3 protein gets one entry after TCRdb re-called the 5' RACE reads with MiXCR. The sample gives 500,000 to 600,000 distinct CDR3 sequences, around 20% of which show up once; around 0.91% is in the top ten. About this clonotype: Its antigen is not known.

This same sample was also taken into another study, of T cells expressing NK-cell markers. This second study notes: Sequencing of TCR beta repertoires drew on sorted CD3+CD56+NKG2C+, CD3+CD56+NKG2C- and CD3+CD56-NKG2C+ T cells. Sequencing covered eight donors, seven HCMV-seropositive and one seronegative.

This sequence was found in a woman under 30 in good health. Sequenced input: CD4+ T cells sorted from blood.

DNA of the CDR3: TGCAGTGCTGGAAACCCTGGACACCACACTGAAGCTTTCTTT. The encoded protein is CSAGNPGHHTEAFF. The chain carries TRBV20-1 and TRBJ1-1, with TRBD1 as a possible D gene (5 bases). CDR1 DFQATT and CDR2 SNEGSKA come from the germline V gene (reference sequence). V was clipped by 5 bases and J by 3 bases, with 16 bases between them. CDR3 size: 14 residues.